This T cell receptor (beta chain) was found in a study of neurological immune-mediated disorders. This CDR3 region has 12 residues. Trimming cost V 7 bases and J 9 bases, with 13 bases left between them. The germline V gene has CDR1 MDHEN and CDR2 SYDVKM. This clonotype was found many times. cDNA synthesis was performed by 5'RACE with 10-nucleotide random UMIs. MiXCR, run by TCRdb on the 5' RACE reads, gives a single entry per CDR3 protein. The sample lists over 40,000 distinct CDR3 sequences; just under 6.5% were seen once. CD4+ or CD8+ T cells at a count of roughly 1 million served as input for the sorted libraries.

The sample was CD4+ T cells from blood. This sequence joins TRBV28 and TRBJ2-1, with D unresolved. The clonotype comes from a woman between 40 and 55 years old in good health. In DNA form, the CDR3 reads TGTGCCAGCATTCGTAGAGGTGGTGAGCAGTTCTTC. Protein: CASIRRGGEQFF.